These 29 T cell receptor beta chains share one sample of origin, sequenced in a study of CD8+ T cells in alopecia areata. Described treatment: oral pan-JAK inhibitor, 5-10 mg twice daily. It was cDNA, reverse transcribed from extracted RNA, that served as the sequencing template. Profiling relied on immunoSEQ multiplex PCR, and the TCRdb table lists in-frame clones only, not all of them. The sample includes approximately 180,000 clones, about 65% of them seen just once. This material consisted of CD4+ T cells sorted from blood, taken around week 50, from a patient treated with tofacitinib. Every receptor here comes from a human donor with alopecia areata.

V and J are TRBV7-2 and TRBJ2-1; perhaps D is TRBD1 or TRBD2 (6 bases each). V dropped 5 bases and J dropped 4 bases, with 21 bases sitting between them. The CDR3 is made up of 17 amino acids. The V gene's germline CDR1 is SGHTA and CDR2 FQGNSA. The CDR3 region has the DNA TGTGCCAGCAGCGCCGATTTGGGGGGCAGAGAGTACAATGAGCAGTTCTTC. Residues: CASSADLGGREYNEQFF.

The chain links TRBV2 to TRBJ2-4, with TRBD1 identical over 10 bases. J lost 9 bases, V lost 6 bases, and 11 bases had no gene match. This CDR3 spans 15 amino acids. Per the germline V gene, CDR1 is SNHLY and CDR2 is FYNNEI. The chain's CDR3 is CASRGQGLRSSIQYF. Written as DNA, the CDR3 is TGTGCCAGCAGGGGACAGGGGCTAAGGTCGTCCATTCAGTACTTC. The variable domain in full, completed from reference TRBV2 and TRBJ2-4, reads EPEVTQTPSHQVTQMGQEVILRCVPISNHLYFYWYRQILGQKVEFLVSFYNNEISEKSEIFDDQFSVERPDGSNFTLKIRSTKLEDSAMYFCASRGQGLRSSIQYFGAGTRLSVL.

This clone was seen a few times. The chain combines TRBV5-6 with TRBJ2-1; 8 bases map to TRBD2. Germline assignment: CDR1 SGHDT and CDR2 YYEEEE. Trimming at V came to 2 bases and at J to 6 bases, leaving 7 bases not matched to a gene. The CDR3 is 15 amino acids. The CDR3: CASSFWTAGANEQFF. The DNA for the CDR3 is TGTGCCAGCAGCTTCTGGACAGCGGGGGCCAATGAGCAGTTCTTC. The full variable domain, with the rest looked up from reference TRBV5-6 and TRBJ2-1, is DAGVTQSPTHLIKTRGQQVTLRCSPKSGHDTVSWYQQALGQGPQFIFQYYEEEERQRGNFPDRFSGHQFPNYSSELNVNALLLGDSALYLCASSFWTAGANEQFFGPGTRLTVL.

The chain uses TRBV20-1 and TRBJ1-1; TRBD1 might be the D (5 bases). Germline V gene data show CDR1 as DFQATT and CDR2 as SNEGSKA (reference sequence). The CDR3 runs 10 residues. Trimming stripped 7 bases from V and 3 bases from J, with 6 bases between. The CDR3 nucleotides read TGCAGTGGGACATACACTGAAGCTTTCTTT. Protein: CSGTYTEAFF.

The chain joins TRBV9 to TRBJ1-2; D is uncertain. The CDR3 is made up of 13 amino acids. Trimming shortened V by 0 bases and J by 4 bases, and 7 bases separated the two germline ends. The germline V gene encodes CDR1 SGDLS and CDR2 YYNGEE. DNA for the CDR3: TGTGCCAGCAGCGTAGGAGAAGGCTATGGCTACACCTTC. Translated: CASSVGEGYGYTF.

This chain links TRBV6-5 with TRBJ2-5, with a possible D match to TRBD1 (6 bases). V shed 2 bases and J shed 1 base, with 11 bases lying between them. The germline CDR1 and CDR2 sequences are MNHEY and SVGAGI. The CDR3 totals 15 residues. CDR3: CASSYGEQGQETQYF. The CDR3 coding sequence is TGTGCCAGCAGTTACGGAGAACAGGGCCAAGAGACCCAGTACTTC.

The chain's CDR3 is CASSFASRSGTEAFF. The CDR3 region has the DNA TGTGCCAGCAGCTTCGCCAGTAGGTCGGGAACTGAAGCTTTCTTT. V usage is TRBV7-8 and J usage is TRBJ1-1; no clear D. V lost 3 bases and J 5 bases, leaving 16 bases between the germline ends. The CDR3 consists of 15 residues. The germline CDR1 and CDR2 sequences are SGHVS and FQNEAQ.

The rearrangement joins TRBV9 to TRBJ2-2, with D hard to call. V lost 0 bases, J lost 3 bases, and 3 bases lay in between. Germline V gives CDR1 SGDLS, CDR2 YYNGEE. The CDR3 is made up of 13 amino acids. The CDR3 loop is CASSVEDTGELFF. In nucleotides, the CDR3 is TGTGCCAGCAGCGTAGAGGACACCGGGGAGCTGTTTTTT.

This clone was counted a few times. For the CDR3, the DNA is TGCAGCGTTGAAGACCGCTCGGAAAAACTGTTTTTT. This sequence encodes CSVEDRSEKLFF. The chain employs TRBV29-1 and TRBJ1-4; D is unresolved. The CDR3 loop spans 12 amino acids. The V gene's germline CDR1 is SQVTM and CDR2 ANQGSEA. V dropped 0 bases and J dropped 8 bases, with 7 bases sitting between them. The variable domain in full, with the rest retrieved from reference TRBV29-1 and TRBJ1-4, is SAVISQKPSRDICQRGTSLTIQCQVDSQVTMMFWYRQQPGQSLTLIATANQGSEATYESGFVIDKFPISRPNLTFSTLTVSNMSPEDSSIYLCSVEDRSEKLFFGSGTQLSVL.

The chain carries TRBV6-5 and TRBJ1-2; the D gene is possibly TRBD1 (5 bases). The CDR3 spans 13 residues. Germline CDR1 reads MNHEY; CDR2 reads SVGAGI. The V end was cut by 6 bases, the J end by 4 bases, with 12 bases between. DNA for the CDR3: TGTGCCAGCAGATCCGGGACGGGCTATGGCTACACCTTC. Translating it yields CASRSGTGYGYTF.

The chain uses TRBV29-1 and TRBJ1-3; D might be TRBD1 (5 bases). V was shortened by 7 bases and J by 0 bases, with 16 bases between the two germline ends. Germline V gene lookup returns CDR1 SQVTM and CDR2 ANQGSEA. The CDR3 contains 15 residues. The CDR3 sequence: CSAQAPTVSGNTIYF. The CDR3 coding sequence is TGCAGCGCCCAGGCCCCGACAGTCTCTGGAAACACCATATATTTT.

The rearrangement links TRBV25-1 to TRBJ1-1; maybe TRBD1 (5 bases). V lost 0 bases and J 1 base, leaving 9 bases between the germline ends. In germline, CDR1 is MGHDK, CDR2 SYGVNS. This CDR3 region has 15 residues. The CDR3 spells CASSEYGQGNTEAFF. CDR3 DNA sequence: TGTGCCAGCAGTGAATATGGGCAGGGGAACACTGAAGCTTTCTTT.

This chain joins TRBV4-3 and TRBJ2-5; D gene uncertain. Germline V gene sequence: CDR1 LGHNA, CDR2 YSLEER. Trimming pared 4 bases from V and 0 bases from J, leaving 12 bases between. This CDR3 contains 15 residues. The CDR3, as DNA: TGCGCCAGCAGCCGGTCGACTGGGTACCAAGAGACCCAGTACTTC. Protein product: CASSRSTGYQETQYF.

The table lists this clone with a few counts. The CDR3 sequence: CAISEISNTEQYF. CDR3 coding DNA: TGTGCCATCAGTGAGATAAGCAACACGGAGCAGTACTTC. The chain joins TRBV10-3 to TRBJ2-7; D ambiguous. The germline gives CDR1 ENHRY, CDR2 SYGVKD. This CDR3 region has 13 residues. The ends were cut back, 2 bases at V and 7 bases at J, with 12 bases in the middle.

The sample holds many counts of this clone. The rearrangement joins TRBV29-1 to TRBJ2-7; tentative D call: TRBD1 (7 bases). CDR1 and CDR2 from the germline V gene are SQVTM and ANQGSEA. The ends were cut back, 4 bases at V and 3 bases at J, with 10 bases in the middle. This CDR3 has 12 amino acids. The CDR3 sequence is CSVGRDSYEQYF. The CDR3 coding sequence is TGCAGCGTTGGGCGGGACAGCTACGAGCAGTACTTC.

The rearrangement uses TRBV11-3 and TRBJ1-1, with D unclear. V was cut by 2 bases and J by 6 bases, with 10 bases left in between. Germline assignment: CDR1 SGHNT and CDR2 YENEEA. The CDR3 length is 13 residues. The CDR3 region has the DNA TGTGCCAGCAGCTTAAGGTACGCGGCTGAAGCTTTCTTT. Translated: CASSLRYAAEAFF. The whole variable domain, remainder taken from reference TRBV11-3 and TRBJ1-1, is EAGVVQSPRYKIIEKKQPVAFWCNPISGHNTLYWYLQNLGQGPELLIRYENEEAVDDSQLPKDRFSAERLKGVDSTLKIQPAELGDSAVYLCASSLRYAAEAFFGQGTRLTVV.

The chain is built from TRBV20-1 and TRBJ2-7; tentative D call: TRBD2 (5 bases). The germline V and J ends were trimmed by 3 bases and 4 bases, with 7 bases remaining between them. The CDR3 extends over 11 amino acids. The V gene's germline CDR1 is DFQATT and CDR2 SNEGSKA (reference sequence). CDR3 in DNA: TGCAGTGCTAGCGGGGTGTACGAGCAGTACTTC. As protein: CSASGVYEQYF.

A few counts support this clone. The rearrangement links TRBV29-1 to TRBJ1-2; D unclear. Germline V lookup: CDR1 SQVTM, CDR2 ANQGSEA. Trimming shortened V by 7 bases and J by 3 bases, and 18 bases separated the two germline ends. The CDR3 is 14 amino acids. CDR3 nucleotide sequence: TGCAGCGCAAGTGAGGACGACTTTGACTATGGCTACACCTTC. Translation gives CSASEDDFDYGYTF.

This clone came up once. This chain uses TRBV6-5 with TRBJ1-2, with D maybe TRBD1 (5 bases). V gave up 2 bases and J gave up 4 bases, with 11 bases separating them. From germline, CDR1 is MNHEY and CDR2 SVGAGI. CDR3 size: 14 residues. The CDR3 sequence: CASSYGGAGYGYTF. CDR3 nucleotide sequence: TGTGCCAGCAGTTACGGGGGAGCTGGCTATGGCTACACCTTC.

CDR3 region: CASTSGSYNEQFF. CDR3 sequence (DNA): TGCGCCAGCACCAGCGGATCCTACAATGAGCAGTTCTTC. V usage is TRBV10-2 and J usage is TRBJ2-1; the D gene is possibly TRBD2 (5 bases). The length of the CDR3 is 13 residues. The V and J ends lost 7 bases and 1 base respectively, with 8 bases between them. Germline CDR1 is WSHSY and CDR2 is SAAADI.

The chain carries TRBV29-1 and TRBJ2-7; weak D call: TRBD1 (6 bases). CDR3 length: 13 amino acids. V lost 5 bases, J lost 3 bases, and 14 bases lay in between. Germline V CDR1 and CDR2: SQVTM, ANQGSEA. CDR3 amino acids: CSVSQGRDYEQYF. For the CDR3, the DNA is TGCAGCGTTTCACAGGGCCGCGACTACGAGCAGTACTTC.

The chain uses TRBV18 and TRBJ1-2, with D possibly TRBD1 on 5 matching bases. V was clipped by 3 bases and J by 3 bases, with 17 bases between them. The CDR3 consists of 16 residues. In germline, CDR1 is KGHSH, CDR2 LQKENI. CDR3 amino acids: CASSPTGTARDYGYTF. The CDR3 DNA follows: TGTGCCAGCTCACCCACCGGGACGGCGAGGGACTATGGCTACACCTTC.

J is TRBJ2-1 and V is TRBV5-1; D might be TRBD1 or TRBD2, each matching 5 bases. The CDR3 totals 15 residues. V was cut by 2 bases and J by 3 bases, with 12 bases left in between. Germline CDR1 is SGHRS and CDR2 is YFSETQ. The CDR3 sequence: CASSFDGAYYNEQFF. CDR3 bases: TGCGCCAGCAGCTTCGACGGGGCCTACTACAATGAGCAGTTCTTC. Filled out from reference TRBV5-1 and TRBJ2-1, the complete variable domain reads KAGVTQTPRYLIKTRGQQVTLSCSPISGHRSVSWYQQTPGQGLQFLFEYFSETQRNKGNFPGRFSGRQFSNSRSEMNVSTLELGDSALYLCASSFDGAYYNEQFFGPGTRLTVL.

The chain has TRBV27 and TRBJ2-6; D possibly corresponds to TRBD2 (5 bases). The CDR3 covers 18 residues. The germline CDR1 and CDR2 sequences are MNHEY and SMNVEV (reference sequence). The germline V and J ends were trimmed by 6 bases and 4 bases, with 22 bases remaining between them. The CDR3 DNA sequence: TGTGCCAGCAGCTCGGACGGGGTTTTAACGGTGGGGGCCAACGTCCTGACTTTC. Translating gives CASSSDGVLTVGANVLTF.

This clone was found once. The chain employs TRBV15 and TRBJ1-3; the D is unclear. Germline V lookup: CDR1 LNHNV, CDR2 YYDKDF (reference sequence). The length of the CDR3 is 11 residues. Trimming removed 8 bases at V and 2 bases at J, with 4 bases between. The CDR3 bases are TGTGCCACCGAGGCTGGAAACACCATATATTTT. Its protein product is CATEAGNTIYF. Based on the CDR3 plus reference TRBV15 and TRBJ1-3, the full variable domain is DAMVIQNPRYQVTQFGKPVTLSCSQTLNHNVMYWYQQKSSQAPKLLFHYYDKDFNNEADTPDNFQSRRPNTSFCFLDIRSPGLGDTAMYLCATEAGNTIYFGEGSWLTVV.

The V call is TRBV10-2, the J call TRBJ1-1, with D tentatively TRBD1 (6 bases). The CDR3 is 13 amino acids. Germline values: CDR1 WSHSY, CDR2 SAAADI. The V gene lost 2 bases and the J gene lost 6 bases, with 10 bases spanning the gap. The CDR3 coding sequence is TGCGCCAGCAGTGAGCAGGGGCCCGCTGAAGCTTTCTTT. This translates into CASSEQGPAEAFF.

The rearrangement uses TRBV29-1 and TRBJ2-5; the D gene is possibly TRBD1 (6 bases). This CDR3 is built from 12 residues. Per germline, CDR1 SQVTM and CDR2 ANQGSEA. The V end lost 4 bases, the J end lost 3 bases, and 9 bases lay between the germline ends. The CDR3 DNA follows: TGCAGCGTTGTTTCAGGGGAAGAGACCCAGTACTTC. Encoded protein: CSVVSGEETQYF.

V usage is TRBV25-1 and J usage is TRBJ1-6, with D unclear. V was shortened by 3 bases and J by 7 bases, with 10 bases between the two germline ends. This CDR3 region has 14 residues. Germline CDR1 MGHDK, CDR2 SYGVNS. CDR3: CASSEFGGNSPLHF. CDR3 nucleotide sequence: TGTGCCAGCAGTGAGTTCGGTGGGAATTCACCCCTCCACTTT.

The rearrangement joins TRBV30 to TRBJ1-2; 7 nucleotides match TRBD1. The CDR3 has 13 residues. V trimming: 1 base; J trimming: 8 bases; junction bases outside the gene matches: 7. Germline loops: CDR1 GTSNPN, CDR2 SVGIG (reference sequence). This CDR3 is CAWSALTGIGYTF. CDR3 DNA: TGTGCCTGGAGTGCTCTGACAGGGATCGGCTACACCTTC.